A selection of T cell receptor beta chains follows, all from one sample in a study of cytomegalovirus exposure and HLA in healthy donors. The data were produced by immunoSEQ multiplex PCR, yet TCRdb's version contains in-frame clones alone and is incomplete. The top ten hold more than 1.5% of the sample, which has approximately 200,000 clones, nearly 80% seen once. The source material was PBMCs. Every receptor here comes from a man between 18 and 35 years old in good health and CMV-seronegative. Each CDR3 is given with its conserved first and last residue. Each record gives: V gene, clone size, J gene, D gene, CDR3 length, CDR3 DNA, CDR3 protein. D genes are given only for firm matches. Clone size is given for some rows only: seen once, a few or many times, or a class if the clone is expanded.

V gene: TRBV9
clone size: once
J gene: TRBJ2-7
D gene: .
CDR3 length: 14
CDR3 DNA: TGTGCCAGCAGCGTAGACGACACGTCCTACGAGCAGTACTTC
CDR3 protein: CASSVDDTSYEQYF

V gene: TRBV18
clone size: .
J gene: TRBJ2-1
D gene: .
CDR3 length: 14
CDR3 DNA: TGTGCCAGCTCACCACCTAGCGGATACAATGAGCAGTTCTTC
CDR3 protein: CASSPPSGYNEQFF

V gene: TRBV18
clone size: .
J gene: TRBJ2-5
D gene: .
CDR3 length: 14
CDR3 DNA: TGTGCCAGCGCCAGGGCACCCTTTCAAGAGACCCAGTACTTC
CDR3 protein: CASARAPFQETQYF

V gene: TRBV6-5
clone size: .
J gene: TRBJ1-6
D gene: TRBD1
CDR3 length: 14
CDR3 DNA: TGTGCCAGCAACAACAGGGGAGCAAATTCACCCCTCCACTTT
CDR3 protein: CASNNRGANSPLHF

V gene: TRBV9
clone size: few
J gene: TRBJ2-3
D gene: TRBD2
CDR3 length: 16
CDR3 DNA: TGTGCCAGCAGCATTATAGCGGGAGGGCCGGGTGATACGCAGTATTTT
CDR3 protein: CASSIIAGGPGDTQYF

V gene: TRBV5-1
clone size: .
J gene: TRBJ1-1
D gene: .
CDR3 length: 15
CDR3 DNA: TGCGCCAGCAGCTTGGAGGGCAGGCGGGACACTGAAGCTTTCTTT
CDR3 protein: CASSLEGRRDTEAFF

V gene: TRBV14
clone size: .
J gene: TRBJ1-3
D gene: .
CDR3 length: 17
CDR3 DNA: TGTGCCAGCAGCCAAGAAATGGGCTTCGGCTCTGGAAACACCATATATTTT
CDR3 protein: CASSQEMGFGSGNTIYF

V gene: TRBV28
clone size: .
J gene: TRBJ2-3
D gene: TRBD2
CDR3 length: 15
CDR3 DNA: TGTGCCAGCAGTAGGGCTAGCGGAGACACAGATACGCAGTATTTT
CDR3 protein: CASSRASGDTDTQYF

V gene: TRBV10-2
clone size: .
J gene: TRBJ1-4
D gene: .
CDR3 length: 14
CDR3 DNA: TGCGCCAGCAGTGAGGCAGGGGATAATGAAAAACTGTTTTTT
CDR3 protein: CASSEAGDNEKLFF

V gene: TRBV7-8
clone size: .
J gene: TRBJ2-7
D gene: .
CDR3 length: 15
CDR3 DNA: TGTGCCAGCAGCTTAGTACAGGGCGGATCCTACGAGCAGTACTTC
CDR3 protein: CASSLVQGGSYEQYF

V gene: TRBV5-1
clone size: .
J gene: TRBJ2-1
D gene: TRBD2
CDR3 length: 15
CDR3 DNA: TGCGCCAGCAGCTTAGATAGCGGGGGGCTAAACGAGCAGTTCTTC
CDR3 protein: CASSLDSGGLNEQFF

V gene: TRBV7-2
clone size: .
J gene: TRBJ2-3
D gene: .
CDR3 length: 15
CDR3 DNA: TGTGCCAGCAGCTTAGGGGAGAGATTCACAGATACGCAGTATTTT
CDR3 protein: CASSLGERFTDTQYF

V gene: TRBV12-5
clone size: once
J gene: TRBJ2-2
D gene: TRBD1
CDR3 length: 16
CDR3 DNA: TGTGCTAGTGGTTTGGTACTAGGGGGCCAGACCGGGGAGCTGTTTTTT
CDR3 protein: CASGLVLGGQTGELFF

V gene: TRBV9
clone size: few
J gene: TRBJ2-1
D gene: TRBD1
CDR3 length: 14
CDR3 DNA: TGTGCCAGCAGCGTTAGGACAGGGGTTGGTGAGCAGTTCTTC
CDR3 protein: CASSVRTGVGEQFF

V gene: TRBV19
clone size: .
J gene: TRBJ2-6
D gene: .
CDR3 length: 20
CDR3 DNA: TGTGCCAGTAGTATAGGGGGGCAGGGGAGACTCGGTAATGGGGCCAACGTCCTGACTTTC
CDR3 protein: CASSIGGQGRLGNGANVLTF

V gene: TRBV4-3
clone size: .
J gene: TRBJ2-1
D gene: TRBD1
CDR3 length: 18
CDR3 DNA: TGCGCCAGCAGCCAAGATTTTGGGGGCGGGACAGGACCTCGGAAGCAGTTCTTC
CDR3 protein: CASSQDFGGGTGPRKQFF

V gene: TRBV30
clone size: .
J gene: TRBJ2-5
D gene: .
CDR3 length: 13
CDR3 DNA: TGTGCCTGGAAGGGACTTCTAAAAGAGACCCAGTACTTC
CDR3 protein: CAWKGLLKETQYF

V gene: TRBV5-8
clone size: once
J gene: TRBJ1-3
D gene: .
CDR3 length: 13
CDR3 DNA: TGTGCCAGCAGCTCAGGGGTGGGAAACACCATATATTTT
CDR3 protein: CASSSGVGNTIYF

V gene: TRBV5-1
clone size: .
J gene: TRBJ2-7
D gene: TRBD1
CDR3 length: 14
CDR3 DNA: TGCGCCAGCACTCCGGGACAGAGCTCCTACGAGCAGTACTTC
CDR3 protein: CASTPGQSSYEQYF

V gene: TRBV11-2
clone size: .
J gene: TRBJ2-7
D gene: TRBD1
CDR3 length: 16
CDR3 DNA: TGTGCCAGCAGCCCTAGAATAGGGGACAGGGGTTTAGAGCAGTACTTC
CDR3 protein: CASSPRIGDRGLEQYF

V gene: TRBV28
clone size: once
J gene: TRBJ2-3
D gene: .
CDR3 length: 17
CDR3 DNA: TGTGCCAGCAGTTTATTGGTTTGGGGCAGGTTCACAGATACGCAGTATTTT
CDR3 protein: CASSLLVWGRFTDTQYF

V gene: TRBV5-1
clone size: once
J gene: TRBJ2-7
D gene: TRBD1
CDR3 length: 17
CDR3 DNA: TGCGCCAGCAGCTCCGGGACAGGGAAGACCGTGAACTACGAGCAGTACTTC
CDR3 protein: CASSSGTGKTVNYEQYF

V gene: TRBV14
clone size: .
J gene: TRBJ2-7
D gene: .
CDR3 length: 15
CDR3 DNA: TGTGCCAGCAGCGCAATTGGTAGCCTGGCGCGTGAGCAGTACTTC
CDR3 protein: CASSAIGSLAREQYF

V gene: TRBV9
clone size: .
J gene: TRBJ1-1
D gene: .
CDR3 length: 16
CDR3 DNA: TGTGCCAGCAGCCCGGGGAGGGGGGTCGGGAACACTGAAGCTTTCTTT
CDR3 protein: CASSPGRGVGNTEAFF

V gene: TRBV7-8
clone size: .
J gene: TRBJ2-7
D gene: TRBD1
CDR3 length: 14
CDR3 DNA: TGTGCCAGCAGCCGGGACAGGGACTCCTACGAGCAGTACTTC
CDR3 protein: CASSRDRDSYEQYF

V gene: TRBV11-3
clone size: .
J gene: TRBJ2-3
D gene: TRBD1
CDR3 length: 16
CDR3 DNA: TGTGCCAGCAGCCCCCTGACAGGGGTTTCCACAGATACGCAGTATTTT
CDR3 protein: CASSPLTGVSTDTQYF

V gene: TRBV19
clone size: .
J gene: TRBJ1-5
D gene: .
CDR3 length: 14
CDR3 DNA: TGTGCCAGTAGTATGCGCCGTAGCAATCAGCCCCAGCACTTT
CDR3 protein: CASSMRRSNQPQHF

V gene: TRBV6-1
clone size: .
J gene: TRBJ2-1
D gene: TRBD2
CDR3 length: 15
CDR3 DNA: TGTGCCAGCAGTATCCCCCCGGGGGGTAACAATGAGCAGTTCTTC
CDR3 protein: CASSIPPGGNNEQFF

V gene: TRBV28
clone size: .
J gene: TRBJ1-6
D gene: .
CDR3 length: 14
CDR3 DNA: TGTGCCAGCAGTTTGGCCTTGCATAATTCACCCCTCCACTTT
CDR3 protein: CASSLALHNSPLHF

V gene: TRBV27
clone size: few
J gene: TRBJ2-7
D gene: TRBD1
CDR3 length: 15
CDR3 DNA: TGTGCCAGCAGTTTACCGGGACAGGCACTCTACGAGCAGTACTTC
CDR3 protein: CASSLPGQALYEQYF

V gene: TRBV28
clone size: .
J gene: TRBJ1-1
D gene: TRBD1
CDR3 length: 15
CDR3 DNA: TGTGCCAGCAGTTTTGCAGGGGGCTGGCACACTGAAGCTTTCTTT
CDR3 protein: CASSFAGGWHTEAFF

V gene: TRBV27
clone size: .
J gene: TRBJ2-1
D gene: TRBD2
CDR3 length: 15
CDR3 DNA: TGTGCCAGCAGTATACTAGCGGGAGTTTCCAATGAGCAGTTCTTC
CDR3 protein: CASSILAGVSNEQFF

V gene: TRBV28
clone size: .
J gene: TRBJ1-1
D gene: .
CDR3 length: 11
CDR3 DNA: TGTGCCAGCAGTTTGTCCAATGAAGCTTTCTTT
CDR3 protein: CASSLSNEAFF

V gene: TRBV30
clone size: .
J gene: TRBJ1-1
D gene: TRBD1
CDR3 length: 14
CDR3 DNA: TGTGCCTGGAGTTTCCGGACAGGGCGGACTGAAGCTTTCTTT
CDR3 protein: CAWSFRTGRTEAFF

V gene: TRBV5-4
clone size: .
J gene: TRBJ1-1
D gene: TRBD1
CDR3 length: 12
CDR3 DNA: TGTGCCAGCAGCTCCACAGGGGATGAAGCTTTCTTT
CDR3 protein: CASSSTGDEAFF

V gene: TRBV18
clone size: .
J gene: TRBJ1-5
D gene: .
CDR3 length: 14
CDR3 DNA: TGTGCCAGCTCAGTACAGGTTAGCAATCAGCCCCAGCATTTT
CDR3 protein: CASSVQVSNQPQHF

V gene: TRBV11-3
clone size: .
J gene: TRBJ1-3
D gene: TRBD1
CDR3 length: 16
CDR3 DNA: TGTGCCAGCAGCCGACCGGGACAGGGATCTGGAAACACCATATATTTT
CDR3 protein: CASSRPGQGSGNTIYF

V gene: TRBV5-1
clone size: .
J gene: TRBJ2-7
D gene: .
CDR3 length: 14
CDR3 DNA: TGCGCCAGCAGCTTGGACAGTCAGACCTACGAGCAGTACTTC
CDR3 protein: CASSLDSQTYEQYF

V gene: TRBV4-3
clone size: few
J gene: TRBJ2-7
D gene: TRBD2
CDR3 length: 18
CDR3 DNA: TGCGCCAGCAGCCAAGACGCCTCCCTAGCGGGGGGGCGTAACGAGCAGTACTTC
CDR3 protein: CASSQDASLAGGRNEQYF

V gene: TRBV4-3
clone size: .
J gene: TRBJ2-7
D gene: .
CDR3 length: 14
CDR3 DNA: TGCGCCAGCAGCCAAGATGGTGAGAGCTACGAGCAGTACTTC
CDR3 protein: CASSQDGESYEQYF

V gene: TRBV6-6
clone size: .
J gene: TRBJ2-3
D gene: TRBD2
CDR3 length: 15
CDR3 DNA: TGTGCCAGCAGGGGGACTAGCGGGGAACCAGATACGCAGTATTTT
CDR3 protein: CASRGTSGEPDTQYF

V gene: TRBV28
clone size: .
J gene: TRBJ2-7
D gene: .
CDR3 length: 10
CDR3 DNA: TGTGCCAGCGGTTATCTCGAGCAGTACTTC
CDR3 protein: CASGYLEQYF

V gene: TRBV29-1
clone size: .
J gene: TRBJ2-7
D gene: TRBD2
CDR3 length: 14
CDR3 DNA: TGCAGCGTTGACTTAACTAGCGGGGGTTACGAGCAGTACTTC
CDR3 protein: CSVDLTSGGYEQYF

V gene: TRBV6-1
clone size: .
J gene: TRBJ2-7
D gene: TRBD2
CDR3 length: 16
CDR3 DNA: TGTGCCAGCAGTGGGGGGACTAGCGCGAGCTCCTACGAGCAGTACTTC
CDR3 protein: CASSGGTSASSYEQYF

V gene: TRBV10-1
clone size: .
J gene: TRBJ1-5
D gene: .
CDR3 length: 14
CDR3 DNA: TGCGCCAGCGATACCCATCGGGGGTCCCAGCCCCAGCATTTT
CDR3 protein: CASDTHRGSQPQHF

V gene: TRBV6-5
clone size: few
J gene: TRBJ2-1
D gene: .
CDR3 length: 11
CDR3 DNA: TGTGCCAGCAGGATTCAGGGGGAGCAGTTCTTC
CDR3 protein: CASRIQGEQFF